This T cell receptor (beta chain) was obtained from a study of blood T cells in healthy people across ages. General study results and limits: Naive T cell percentage showed a strong correlation with TCR beta diversity. The recorded TCR beta diversity per million T cells decreased in a roughly linear manner with age.

V was pared by 4 bases and J by 8 bases, with 7 bases of the junction left unmatched. The CDR3 runs to 13 residues. CDR1 is DFQATT and CDR2 is SNEGSKA in the germline V gene (reference sequence). A second roughly 6 to 11 cycle PCR used barcoded and J-beta primers. Any given sample supplied a minimum of 2.5 million CDR3-containing paired-end reads. Each CDR3 protein is one row after TCRdb ran MiXCR on the 5' RACE reads. This sample carries 1.5 million or so distinct CDR3 sequences, about 40% of them seen once, and the ten largest clones take 7% to 9.5%. As to this clonotype: Its specificity is not known.

This chain links TRBV20-1 with TRBJ1-2; 10 nucleotides agree with TRBD1. The clonotype comes from a woman under 30 in good health. The sample taken for sequencing was blood. The CDR3 coding sequence is TGCAGTGCTAACGAGGACAGGGGGAAGGGCTACACCTTC. As protein: CSANEDRGKGYTF.